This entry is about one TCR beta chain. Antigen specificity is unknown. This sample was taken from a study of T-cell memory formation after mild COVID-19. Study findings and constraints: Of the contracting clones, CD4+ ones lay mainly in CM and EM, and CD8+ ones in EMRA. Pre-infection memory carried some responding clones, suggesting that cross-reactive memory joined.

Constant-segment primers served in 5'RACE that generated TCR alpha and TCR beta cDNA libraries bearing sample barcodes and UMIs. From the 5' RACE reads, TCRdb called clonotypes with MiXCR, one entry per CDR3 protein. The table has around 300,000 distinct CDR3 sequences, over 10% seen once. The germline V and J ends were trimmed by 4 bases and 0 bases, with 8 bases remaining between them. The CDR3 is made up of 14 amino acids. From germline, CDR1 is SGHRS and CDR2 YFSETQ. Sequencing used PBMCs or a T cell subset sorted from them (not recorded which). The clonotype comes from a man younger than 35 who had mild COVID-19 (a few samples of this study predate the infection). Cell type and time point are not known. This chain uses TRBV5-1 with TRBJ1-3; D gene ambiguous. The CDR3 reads CASSKTLSGNTIYF. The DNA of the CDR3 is TGCGCCAGCAGCAAAACACTCTCTGGAAACACCATATATTTT.